This TCR beta chain stems from a study of tumor-infiltrating lymphocytes in primary liver carcinoma. Turning to the study itself: Roughly 3.5 to 7.5 million productive TCRbeta reads came from each sample, comparable across tissue types. Study-wide points: Just about 7.5-25% of leading clones were found in every one of five regions.

cDNA specific to TCR beta was made from roughly 500 ng of total RNA, with a constant-region primer employed for priming. What produced the TCR beta libraries was three nested multiplex PCR rounds using slightly modified ARM-PCR. Each of the first two PCR rounds ran approximately 9 cycles with TRBV1-TRBV30 forward and C-beta reverse primers. A single record per CDR3 protein comes from TCRdb applying MiXCR to the multiplex PCR reads. The table lists roughly 32,000 distinct CDR3 sequences, over 65% of them singletons, with roughly 34% in the top ten. CDR1 MGHRA and CDR2 YSYEKL come from the germline V gene. This CDR3 spans 13 amino acids. Unsorted bulk tissue of about 20-30 mg yielded co-extracted RNA and DNA. All tumor samples contained more than 80% viable tumor cells. For this clonotype: Its antigen is unknown. At one end, the junction sequence differs from germline, possibly due to a read error.

The chain joins TRBV4-1 to TRBJ2-7; D remains ambiguous. This TCR was recovered from a man aged 40-49 years with primary liver carcinoma and hepatitis B virus infection. The sequenced sample consisted of liver tumor tissue from sampling region 5. The subset here: tumor region T5, tumor centre. CDR3 nucleotide sequence: TGTGCCAGCAGCCCGGGCCGTTGGTACGAGCTATACTTC. Its translation is CASSPGRWYELYF.